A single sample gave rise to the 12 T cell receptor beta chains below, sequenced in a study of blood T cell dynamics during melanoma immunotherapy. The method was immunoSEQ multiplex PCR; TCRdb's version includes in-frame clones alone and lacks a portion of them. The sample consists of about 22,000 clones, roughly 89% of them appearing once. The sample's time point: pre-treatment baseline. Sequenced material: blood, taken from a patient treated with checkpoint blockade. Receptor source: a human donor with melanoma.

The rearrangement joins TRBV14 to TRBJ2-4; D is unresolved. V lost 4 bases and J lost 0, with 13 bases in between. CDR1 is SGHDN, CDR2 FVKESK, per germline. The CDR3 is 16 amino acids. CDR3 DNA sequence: TGTGCCAGCAGCCGTAGGGAAGGTCTAGCCAAAAACATTCAGTACTTC. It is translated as CASSRREGLAKNIQYF.

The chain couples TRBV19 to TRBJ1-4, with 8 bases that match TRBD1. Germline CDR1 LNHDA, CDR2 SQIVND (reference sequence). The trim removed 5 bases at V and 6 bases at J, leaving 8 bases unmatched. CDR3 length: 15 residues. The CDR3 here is CASSLTGGIHEKLFF. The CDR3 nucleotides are TGTGCCAGTAGTTTAACAGGGGGTATCCATGAAAAACTGTTTTTT. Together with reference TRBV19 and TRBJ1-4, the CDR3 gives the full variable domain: DGGITQSPKYLFRKEGQNVTLSCEQNLNHDAMYWYRQDPGQGLRLIYYSQIVNDFQKGDIAEGYSVSREKKESFPLTVTSAQKNPTAFYLCASSLTGGIHEKLFFGSGTQLSVL.

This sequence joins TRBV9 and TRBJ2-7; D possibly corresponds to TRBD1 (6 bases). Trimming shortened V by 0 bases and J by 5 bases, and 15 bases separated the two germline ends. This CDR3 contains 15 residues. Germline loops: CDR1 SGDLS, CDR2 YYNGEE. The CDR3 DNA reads TGTGCCAGCAGCGTAGATGGGACAAAAGTCGACGAGCAGTACTTC. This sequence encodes CASSVDGTKVDEQYF.

The CDR3 sequence: CASSVRLPPDTQYF. CDR3 nucleotides: TGTGCCAGCAGCGTACGACTGCCCCCAGATACGCAGTATTTT. The chain joins TRBV9 to TRBJ2-3, with D hard to call. CDR1 is SGDLS and CDR2 is YYNGEE in the germline V gene. CDR3 length: 14 residues. V lost 1 base and J lost 4, with 10 bases in between.

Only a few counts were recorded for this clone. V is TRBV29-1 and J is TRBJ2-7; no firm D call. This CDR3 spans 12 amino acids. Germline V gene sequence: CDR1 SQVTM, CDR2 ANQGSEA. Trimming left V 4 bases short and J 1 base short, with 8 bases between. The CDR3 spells CSVGGQSYEQYF. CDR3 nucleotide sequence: TGCAGCGTTGGGGGTCAATCCTACGAGCAGTACTTC.

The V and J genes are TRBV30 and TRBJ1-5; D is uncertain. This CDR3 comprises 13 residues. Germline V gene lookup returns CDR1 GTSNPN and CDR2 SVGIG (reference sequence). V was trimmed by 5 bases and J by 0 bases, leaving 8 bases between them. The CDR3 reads CAWSGSSNQPQHF. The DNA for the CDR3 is TGTGCCTGGTCAGGCAGTAGCAATCAGCCCCAGCATTTT.

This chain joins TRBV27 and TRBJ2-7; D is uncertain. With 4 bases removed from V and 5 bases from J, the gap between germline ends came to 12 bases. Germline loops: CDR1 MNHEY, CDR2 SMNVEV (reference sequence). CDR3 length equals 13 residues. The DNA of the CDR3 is TGTGCCAGCAGTTCCCCGTTGATCGACGAGCAGTACTTC. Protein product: CASSSPLIDEQYF.

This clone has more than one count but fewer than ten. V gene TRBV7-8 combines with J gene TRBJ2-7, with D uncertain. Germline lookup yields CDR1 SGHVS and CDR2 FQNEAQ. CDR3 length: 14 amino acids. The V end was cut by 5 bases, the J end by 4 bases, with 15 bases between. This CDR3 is CASSPAALGYEQYF. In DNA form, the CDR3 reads TGTGCCAGCAGCCCTGCGGCTCTGGGGTACGAGCAGTACTTC.

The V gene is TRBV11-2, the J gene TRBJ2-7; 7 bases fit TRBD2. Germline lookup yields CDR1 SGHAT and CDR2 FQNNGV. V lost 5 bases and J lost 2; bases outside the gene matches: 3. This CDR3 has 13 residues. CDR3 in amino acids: CASSQAGPYEQYF. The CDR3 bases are TGTGCCAGCAGCCAAGCGGGACCCTACGAGCAGTACTTC.

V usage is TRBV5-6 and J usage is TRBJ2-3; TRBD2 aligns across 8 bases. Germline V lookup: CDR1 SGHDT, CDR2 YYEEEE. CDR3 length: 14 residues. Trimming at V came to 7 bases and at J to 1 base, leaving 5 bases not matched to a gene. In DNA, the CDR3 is TGTGCCAGCTCGGAAGCGGGGGGCACAGATACGCAGTATTTT. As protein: CASSEAGGTDTQYF. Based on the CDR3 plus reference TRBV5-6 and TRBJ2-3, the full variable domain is DAGVTQSPTHLIKTRGQQVTLRCSPKSGHDTVSWYQQALGQGPQFIFQYYEEEERQRGNFPDRFSGHQFPNYSSELNVNALLLGDSALYLCASSEAGGTDTQYFGPGTRLTVL.

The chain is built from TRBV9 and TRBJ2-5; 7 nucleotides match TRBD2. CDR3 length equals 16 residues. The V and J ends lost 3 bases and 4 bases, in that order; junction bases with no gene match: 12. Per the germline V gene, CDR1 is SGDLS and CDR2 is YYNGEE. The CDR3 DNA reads TGTGCCAGCAGCGACGGGACTACGGGTCGTCGAGAGACCCAGTACTTC. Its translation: CASSDGTTGRRETQYF.

The CDR3 DNA sequence: TGTGCCAGCAGTGGCCGGGTGTTGCAGCTTATGAACACTGAAGCTTTCTTT. This gives the protein CASSGRVLQLMNTEAFF. The chain is built from TRBV2 and TRBJ1-1, with D hard to call. The germline CDR1 and CDR2 sequences are SNHLY and FYNNEI. V lost 4 bases and J lost 0, with 18 bases in between. The CDR3 length is 17 residues.